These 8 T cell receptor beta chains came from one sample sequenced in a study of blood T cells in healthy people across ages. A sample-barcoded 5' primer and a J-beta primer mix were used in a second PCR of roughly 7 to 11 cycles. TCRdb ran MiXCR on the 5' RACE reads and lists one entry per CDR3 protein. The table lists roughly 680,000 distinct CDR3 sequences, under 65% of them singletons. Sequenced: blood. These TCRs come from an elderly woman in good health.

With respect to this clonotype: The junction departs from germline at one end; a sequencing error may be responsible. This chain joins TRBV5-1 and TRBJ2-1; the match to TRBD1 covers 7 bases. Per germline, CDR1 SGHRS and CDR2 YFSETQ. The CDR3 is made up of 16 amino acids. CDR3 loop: CAGSHSGQSPYNEQFF. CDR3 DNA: TGCGCCGGCAGCCACTCGGGACAGAGCCCCTACAATGAGCAGTTCTTC.

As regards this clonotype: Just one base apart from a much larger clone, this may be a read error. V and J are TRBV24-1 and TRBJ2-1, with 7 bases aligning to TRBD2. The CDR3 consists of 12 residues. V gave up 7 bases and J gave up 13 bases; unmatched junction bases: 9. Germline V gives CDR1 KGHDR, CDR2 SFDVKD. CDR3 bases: TGTGCCACCAGGGGGGGGTCCGAGACCCAGTTCTTC. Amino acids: CATRGGSETQFF.

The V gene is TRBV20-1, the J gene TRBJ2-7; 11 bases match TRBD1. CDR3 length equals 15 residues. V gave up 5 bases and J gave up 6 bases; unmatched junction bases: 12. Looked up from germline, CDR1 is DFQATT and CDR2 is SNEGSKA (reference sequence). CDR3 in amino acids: CSASRSPGTGGEQYF. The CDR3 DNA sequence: TGCAGTGCTTCTCGTTCCCCCGGGACAGGGGGCGAGCAGTACTTC.

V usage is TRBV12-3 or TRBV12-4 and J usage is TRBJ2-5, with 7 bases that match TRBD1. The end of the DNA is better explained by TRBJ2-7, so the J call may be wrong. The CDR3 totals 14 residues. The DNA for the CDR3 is TGTGCCAGCACCCCTGGACAGGAAGGCTACGAGCAGTACTTC. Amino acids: CASTPGQEGYEQYF.

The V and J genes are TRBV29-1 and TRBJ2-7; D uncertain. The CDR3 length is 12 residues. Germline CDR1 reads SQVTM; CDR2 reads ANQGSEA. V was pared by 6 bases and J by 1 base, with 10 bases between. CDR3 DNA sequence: TGCAGCGTGAATACTGGATCCTACGAGCAGTACTTC. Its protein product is CSVNTGSYEQYF.

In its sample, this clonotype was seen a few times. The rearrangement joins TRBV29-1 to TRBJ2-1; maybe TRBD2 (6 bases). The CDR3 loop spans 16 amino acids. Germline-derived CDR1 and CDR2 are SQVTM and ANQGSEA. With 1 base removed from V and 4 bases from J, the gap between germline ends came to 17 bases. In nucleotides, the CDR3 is TGCAGCGTTGAAGTCTGGGGTAGCGGAGCTTACAATGAGCAGTTCTTC. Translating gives CSVEVWGSGAYNEQFF.

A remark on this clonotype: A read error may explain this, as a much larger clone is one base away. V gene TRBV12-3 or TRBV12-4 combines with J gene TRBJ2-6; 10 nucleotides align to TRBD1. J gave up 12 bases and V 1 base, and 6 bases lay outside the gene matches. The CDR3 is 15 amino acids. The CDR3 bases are TGTGCCAGCAGTTTAGGGGCCGGGACAGGGGTCGTCCTGACTTTC. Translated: CASSLGAGTGVVLTF.

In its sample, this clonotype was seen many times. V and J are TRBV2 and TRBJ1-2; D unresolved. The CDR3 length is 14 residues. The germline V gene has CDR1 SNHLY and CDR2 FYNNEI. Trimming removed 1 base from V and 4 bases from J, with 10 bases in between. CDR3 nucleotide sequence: TGTGCCAGCAGTGAAGTGTTGTCGGGCTATGGCTACACCTTC. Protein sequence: CASSEVLSGYGYTF.